This is a list of T cell receptor beta chains from one sample in a study of T cell responses to AZD1222 COVID-19 vaccine. Profiled with immunoSEQ multiplex PCR; TCRdb holds only in-frame clones, not every one. The table has about 140,000 clones, over 90% seen once. The input for sequencing was peripheral blood, taken on day 0 of AZD1222 vaccination. The receptors were sampled from an adult in good health. Both conserved end residues are part of each CDR3.

j_gene | v_gene | CDR3aa
TRBJ1-3 | TRBV30 | CAWMDGLSGNTIYF
TRBJ1-4 | TRBV9 | CASSVETGPNEKLFF
TRBJ2-6 | TRBV5-1 | CASSVGTSFGANVLTF
TRBJ2-7 | TRBV12-3/TRBV12-4 | CASSLPSGEQYF
TRBJ1-3 | TRBV6-1 | CASSALHNRDSGNTIYF
TRBJ2-2 | TRBV28 | CASSLAGGPVGELFF
TRBJ1-3 | TRBV27 | CASSLRGNTIYF
TRBJ1-5 | TRBV9 | CASSGESSNQPQHF
TRBJ1-2 | TRBV30 | CAWRRGPIMDYGYTF
TRBJ2-7 | TRBV27 | CASSSSGFKDYEQYF
TRBJ1-1 | TRBV6-5 | CASSTRDGEAFF
TRBJ2-7 | TRBV10-3 | CAITTGAQYEQYF
TRBJ2-2 | TRBV29-1 | CSVRTENTGELFF
TRBJ2-1 | TRBV11-3 | CASSSNRGTGIRNEQFF
TRBJ2-7 | TRBV2 | CASSDRSSYEQYF
TRBJ1-4 | TRBV7-2 | CASSLEQTNEKLFF
TRBJ1-6 | TRBV4-1 | CASSLTDSNSPLHF
TRBJ2-5 | TRBV18 | CASSPFMHRPTQETQYF
TRBJ1-1 | TRBV5-4 | CASSLVGGQNTEAFF
TRBJ2-3 | TRBV6-5 | CASSSVGMRTDTQYF
TRBJ1-1 | TRBV5-6 | CASSFTPDTEAFF
TRBJ1-6 | TRBV2 | CASTRGNSPLHF
TRBJ2-1 | TRBV12-3/TRBV12-4 | CASSTTRNGEQFF
TRBJ2-1 | TRBV4-1 | CASSHPAGGYNEQFF
TRBJ1-1 | TRBV6-6 | CASNTRGEAFF
TRBJ2-3 | TRBV11-2 | CASSADVTSTDTQYF
TRBJ1-1 | TRBV7-6 | CASSQGNTEAFF
TRBJ2-5 | TRBV5-1 | CASSLDVAGAGQETQYF
TRBJ1-6 | TRBV14 | CASSQDDARSSPLHF
TRBJ2-5 | TRBV9 | CASSARTSSETQYF
TRBJ1-6 | TRBV27 | CASSLGQGYSPLHF
TRBJ1-4 | TRBV7-9 | CASSLIFQVGREKLFF
TRBJ1-2 | TRBV27 | CASSFSRLQGYTF
TRBJ2-2 | TRBV3-1/TRBV3-2 | CASSQDWWDTGELFF
TRBJ1-5 | TRBV6-5 | CASSLNFGQPQHF
TRBJ2-4 | TRBV10-3 | CAISSGLAGLKNIQYF
TRBJ2-7 | TRBV7-9 | CASSARETYEQYF